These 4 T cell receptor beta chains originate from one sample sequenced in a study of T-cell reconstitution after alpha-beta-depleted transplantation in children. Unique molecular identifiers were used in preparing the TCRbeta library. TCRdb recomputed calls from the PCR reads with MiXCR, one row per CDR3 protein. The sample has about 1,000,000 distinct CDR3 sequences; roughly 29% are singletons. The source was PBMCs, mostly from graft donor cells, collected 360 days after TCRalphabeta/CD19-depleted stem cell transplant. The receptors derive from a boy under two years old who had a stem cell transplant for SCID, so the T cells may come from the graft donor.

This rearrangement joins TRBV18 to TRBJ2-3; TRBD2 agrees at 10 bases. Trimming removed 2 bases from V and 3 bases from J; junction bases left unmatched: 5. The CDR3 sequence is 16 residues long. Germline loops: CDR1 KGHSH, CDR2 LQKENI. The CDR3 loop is CASSPDELAGTDTQYF. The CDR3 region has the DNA TGTGCCAGCTCACCAGACGAACTAGCGGGAACAGATACGCAGTATTTT.

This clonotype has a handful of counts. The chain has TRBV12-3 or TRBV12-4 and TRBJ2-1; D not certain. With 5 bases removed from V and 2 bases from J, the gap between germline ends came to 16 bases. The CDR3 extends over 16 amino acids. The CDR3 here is CASSTHSGVAYNEQFF. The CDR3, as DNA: TGTGCCAGCAGTACCCACAGTGGAGTGGCCTACAATGAGCAGTTCTTC.

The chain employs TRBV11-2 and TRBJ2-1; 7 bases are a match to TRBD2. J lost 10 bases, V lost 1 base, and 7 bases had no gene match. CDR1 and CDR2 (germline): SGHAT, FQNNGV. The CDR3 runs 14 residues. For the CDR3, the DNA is TGTGCCAGCAGCTTAGGAGGACTAGTAGGCGAGCAGTTCTTC. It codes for CASSLGGLVGEQFF.

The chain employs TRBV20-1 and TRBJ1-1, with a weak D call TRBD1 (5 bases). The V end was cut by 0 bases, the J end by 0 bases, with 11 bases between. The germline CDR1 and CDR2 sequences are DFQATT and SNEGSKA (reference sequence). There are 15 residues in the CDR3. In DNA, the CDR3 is TGCAGTGCTAGAGAAAGACAGTCCTTGAACACTGAAGCTTTCTTT. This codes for CSARERQSLNTEAFF.